One sample yielded the 13 T cell receptor beta chains listed below, sequenced in a study of T cells in Graves' hyperthyroidism and ophthalmopathy. TCR beta CDR3 regions were amplified from RNA transcripts. A first-round RT-PCR of the TCR CDR3 used the HTBI primer set. One entry per CDR3 protein results from TCRdb running MiXCR on the multiplex PCR reads. This sample has a few hundred thousand distinct CDR3 sequences, with 15% to 20% found just once. Sequencing was done on a sample of blood. All receptors come from a man younger than 30 with Graves' ophthalmopathy.

This clonotype was counted ten times or more. The CDR3 nucleotides are TGTGCCAGCAGTTGGGACAGGGCGGACACTGAAGCTTTCTTT. Translated: CASSWDRADTEAFF. The V call is TRBV28, the J call TRBJ1-1; 9 bases line up with TRBD1. The V gene's germline CDR1 is MDHEN and CDR2 SYDVKM. The CDR3 sequence is 14 residues long. Trimming cost V 4 bases and J 3 bases; bases outside gene matches: 3.

This clonotype was counted only a few times. The junction departs from germline at one end; a sequencing error may be responsible. Written as DNA, the CDR3 is TGCCTGAGCCACGAGCAGTACTTC. This codes for CLSHEQYF. The genes are TRBV7-6 and TRBJ2-7; D gene uncertain. Germline assignment: CDR1 SGHVS and CDR2 FNYEAQ. The CDR3 runs to 8 residues.

This chain connects TRBV12-3 or TRBV12-4 to TRBJ2-3; either TRBD1 or TRBD2 may supply D (5 bases each). V was cut by 4 bases and J by 5 bases, with 13 bases left in between. The CDR3 has 14 residues. The CDR3 reads CASSYSAGRDTQYF. CDR3 DNA: TGTGCCAGCAGTTACTCAGCAGGGAGAGATACGCAGTATTTT.

Ten or more counts support this clonotype. One junction end does not reproduce the germline sequence, and a read error may be involved. The V gene is TRBV12-3 or TRBV12-4, the J gene TRBJ2-7; possibly TRBD1 for D (6 bases). This CDR3 spans 14 amino acids. This CDR3 reads CASTLRQAGAEQYF. DNA for the CDR3: TGTGCCAGCACTTTACGTCAGGCAGGGGCCGAGCAGTACTTC.

The genes are TRBV6-1 and TRBJ2-3; 8 bases map to TRBD2. The length of the CDR3 is 13 residues. The J segment lost 4 bases and the V segment lost 6 bases, leaving 3 bases of the junction unmatched. Germline values: CDR1 MNHNS, CDR2 SASEGT. The CDR3 loop reads CASSPGGPDTQYF. The CDR3 nucleotides are TGTGCCAGCAGCCCGGGGGGGCCAGATACGCAGTATTTT.

Only a few counts were recorded for this clonotype. CDR3 nucleotides: TGTGCCAGCAGTGATGGCGGGACCTGCGAGCAGTACTTC. It specifies CASSDGGTCEQYF. The genes are TRBV6-1 and TRBJ2-7; a weak D match, TRBD2 (6 bases). The germline V gene has CDR1 MNHNS and CDR2 SASEGT. Deletions cut 3 bases from V and 6 bases from J, with 12 bases between. The CDR3 extends over 13 amino acids.

Concerning this clonotype itself: A read error may be the cause here, since a much bigger clone is one base away. V usage is TRBV24-1 and J usage is TRBJ1-1, with D tentatively TRBD1 (5 bases). The CDR3 extends over 14 amino acids. The germline V gene has CDR1 KGHDR and CDR2 SFDVKD. Trimming stripped 5 bases from V and 4 bases from J, with 13 bases between. The CDR3 region has the DNA TGTGCCACCAGTGCCCAGGGTTCGAGCACTGAAGCTTTCTTT. It translates to CATSAQGSSTEAFF.

This clonotype appeared many times. This chain links TRBV6-1 with TRBJ2-1; D not certain. The germline V gene encodes CDR1 MNHNS and CDR2 SASEGT. Trimming pared 2 bases from V and 0 bases from J, leaving 11 bases between. This CDR3 is 16 amino acids long. CDR3 in amino acids: CASSEPTVVSYNEQFF. As DNA, the CDR3 is TGTGCCAGCAGTGAACCGACGGTTGTCTCCTACAATGAGCAGTTCTTC.

This clonotype was seen at least ten times. The genes are TRBV2 and TRBJ1-2, with D unresolved. Between the trimmed V and J ends, which lost 7 bases and 0 bases, there was a span of 12 bases. The CDR3 sequence is 14 residues long. The germline V gene has CDR1 SNHLY and CDR2 FYNNEI. CDR3 in amino acids: CASNPTATNYGYTF. In DNA, the CDR3 is TGTGCCAGCAACCCGACGGCTACTAACTATGGCTACACCTTC. The full variable domain, rest sourced from reference TRBV2 and TRBJ1-2, is EPEVTQTPSHQVTQMGQEVILRCVPISNHLYFYWYRQILGQKVEFLVSFYNNEISEKSEIFDDQFSVERPDGSNFTLKIRSTKLEDSAMYFCASNPTATNYGYTFGSGTRLTVV.

This clonotype came up many times. V gene TRBV3-1 combines with J gene TRBJ2-7, with D hard to call. Germline CDR1 is LGHDT and CDR2 is YNNKEL (reference sequence). V shed 4 bases and J shed 6 bases, with 13 bases lying between them. There are 13 residues in the CDR3. As DNA, the CDR3 is TGTGCCAGCAGCCTTACTTCCTTAGGCGAGCAGTACTTC. Translation gives CASSLTSLGEQYF.

This clonotype was seen repeatedly, ten times or more. The chain combines TRBV28 with TRBJ2-3; D remains ambiguous. The CDR3 is made up of 13 amino acids. Germline CDR1 reads MDHEN; CDR2 reads SYDVKM. The V end was cut by 2 bases, the J end by 3 bases, with 6 bases between. Here the CDR3 DNA reads TGTGCCAGCAGTTTACCGGCTACAGATACGCAGTATTTT. Residues: CASSLPATDTQYF.

This clonotype was detected many times. The J gene is TRBJ1-1, the V gene TRBV2; 7 nucleotides line up with TRBD1. Trimming took 8 bases from V and 3 from J; bases not matched to a gene: 12. CDR3 length: 15 amino acids. Germline V gene data show CDR1 as SNHLY and CDR2 as FYNNEI. The DNA of the CDR3 is TGTGCCAGCTCTTCGGAAAGGGGGCGTGACACTGAAGCTTTCTTT. Protein sequence: CASSSERGRDTEAFF. The variable domain in full, with the rest retrieved from reference TRBV2 and TRBJ1-1, is EPEVTQTPSHQVTQMGQEVILRCVPISNHLYFYWYRQILGQKVEFLVSFYNNEISEKSEIFDDQFSVERPDGSNFTLKIRSTKLEDSAMYFCASSSERGRDTEAFFGQGTRLTVV.

This clonotype was picked up a small number of times. Relative to the germline gene, one junction end is altered; a read error may explain this. The V call is TRBV6-2 or TRBV6-3, the J call TRBJ2-6; the D gene is possibly TRBD2 (6 bases). The CDR3 runs to 16 residues. Germline assignment: CDR1 MNHEY and CDR2 SVGEGT. CDR3 amino acids: CASRRGVDSGTNVLAF. CDR3 sequence (DNA): TGTGCCAGCAGGCGGGGAGTAGACTCTGGGACCAACGTCCTGGCTTTC.